This is a list of T cell receptor beta chains from one sample in a study of T cells in Graves' hyperthyroidism and ophthalmopathy. A single record per CDR3 protein comes from TCRdb applying MiXCR to the multiplex PCR reads. The data show a few hundred thousand distinct CDR3 sequences, with about half seen just once and 8.2% held by the top ten. The sequenced sample consisted of peripheral blood or thyroid tissue (not recorded which). These receptors originate from a woman between 18 and 29 years old with Graves' hyperthyroidism. The CDR3 runs from the conserved cysteine through the conserved F or W. A D gene is named only where the DNA matches it firmly. Size is stated for part of the rows, as once, few or many counts, or as a class when the clone is expanded.

v_call	j_call	clone_size	d_call	cdr3_nt	cdr3_aa
TRBV5-1	TRBJ1-1	.	.	TGCGCCAGCAGCTTGGAGAACCCAGGGAACACTGAAGCTTTCTTT	CASSLENPGNTEAFF
TRBV24-1	TRBJ2-6	.	.	TGTGCCCCCCACGAGGAAAAGGAGGCTGGGGCTAACGTCCTGACTTTC	CAPHEEKEAGANVLTF
TRBV15	TRBJ1-2	.	.	TGTGCCACCAGCAGCTTGGAAGGGGATGGCTACACCTTC	CATSSLEGDGYTF
TRBV29-1	TRBJ2-2	.	TRBD1	TGCAGCGTCGCCCTTCGGCCAGGGGGTGGGACCGGGGAGCTGTTTTTT	CSVALRPGGGTGELFF
TRBV10-3	TRBJ1-3	.	TRBD1	TGTGCCAGCAGTCCAGGTGGGACAGCACTCTCTGGAAACACCATATATTTT	CASSPGGTALSGNTIYF
TRBV12-3/TRBV12-4	TRBJ2-7	.	.	TGTGCCAGCAGTTACGGGACTCGCTACGAGCAGTACTTC	CASSYGTRYEQYF
TRBV7-9	TRBJ1-1	.	.	TGTGCCTGCTCGGGAGGTCCCACTGAAGCTTTCTTT	CACSGGPTEAFF
TRBV7-9	TRBJ1-2	.	TRBD1	TGTGCCAGCAGCTTGGTAGGGGGCGCAGATGGCTACACCTTC	CASSLVGGADGYTF
TRBV24-1	TRBJ2-3	.	.	TGTGCCACCAGTGACATTAGCGGCTCCACAGATACGCAGTATTTT	CATSDISGSTDTQYF
TRBV5-5	TRBJ1-4	.	.	TGTGCCAGCTTCGGAGGTCGCGGTAATGAAAAACTGTTTTTT	CASFGGRGNEKLFF
TRBV20-1	TRBJ2-5	once	TRBD2	TGCAGTGCAGTCGGGAGGACTAGCGGAGAAGAGACCCAGTACTTC	CSAVGRTSGEETQYF
TRBV10-3	TRBJ1-5	.	.	TGTGCCATCAGTGAGTCGCCCGCAGCTAATCAGCCCCAGCATTTT	CAISESPAANQPQHF
TRBV19	TRBJ1-4	.	.	TGTGCCAGTAGTATTCCGGGGACTAATGAAAAACTGTTTTTT	CASSIPGTNEKLFF
TRBV2	TRBJ2-7	.	TRBD2	TGCGCCAGCAGCCAAGGACTAGCGGGAGGAGACGAGCAGTACTTC	CASSQGLAGGDEQYF
TRBV6-5	TRBJ2-5	.	.	TGTGCCAGCAGACACGGTCGGGCGCTGGAGACCCAGTACTTC	CASRHGRALETQYF
TRBV6-6	TRBJ2-5	few	TRBD2	TGTGCCAGCAGTTACTCGTTGCGGGGGGAGGCCCAGTACTTC	CASSYSLRGEAQYF
TRBV24-1	TRBJ1-2	.	.	TGTGCCACCAGTAGTAAACGGGGAGACTATGGCTACACCTTC	CATSSKRGDYGYTF
TRBV7-9	TRBJ1-2	.	TRBD1	TGTGCCAGCAGAGCGACAGGGTTTAATGGCTACACCTTC	CASRATGFNGYTF
TRBV12-3/TRBV12-4	TRBJ1-1	.	.	TGTGCCAGCAGTTTTTACAGGGATAACACTGAAGCTTTCTTT	CASSFYRDNTEAFF
TRBV7-8	TRBJ1-2	many	TRBD1	TGTGCCAGCAGCTTGACAGGGGGCATTGGCTATGGCTACACCTTC	CASSLTGGIGYGYTF
TRBV29-1	TRBJ1-1	.	TRBD1	TGCAGCGTTGACCCTCGGGGACAGGACGAAGCTTTCTTT	CSVDPRGQDEAFF
TRBV7-2	TRBJ2-2	few	.	TGTGCCAGCAGCTCCATAGCGCCCAACACCGGGGAGCTGTTTTTT	CASSSIAPNTGELFF
TRBV6-6	TRBJ2-7	few	.	TGTGCCAGTAGGCAGGCTTCCTCAAACTACGAGCAGTACTTC	CASRQASSNYEQYF
TRBV2	TRBJ2-5	.	TRBD2	TGTGCCAGCAGGGGACTAGCGAAAGAGACCCAGTACTTC	CASRGLAKETQYF
TRBV15	TRBJ2-2	many	TRBD2	TGTGCCACCAGCGTTAGGTGGGAGGGCACCGGGGAGCTGTTTTTT	CATSVRWEGTGELFF
TRBV7-3	TRBJ1-3	.	.	TGTGCCAGCAGCTTAAGCGGAGAATTTAGCACCATATATTTT	CASSLSGEFSTIYF
TRBV24-1	TRBJ1-1	.	.	TGTGCCACCAGTGATGGTTCGCGACAGGCTTTCTTT	CATSDGSRQAFF
TRBV12-3/TRBV12-4	TRBJ2-7	many	TRBD2	TGTGCCAGCAGTGACGGACTAGCCGACGAGCAGTACTTC	CASSDGLADEQYF
TRBV15	TRBJ1-6	.	TRBD1	TGTGCCACCAGCAGGGGACCAGGGGGCCTTGCTTCACCCCTCCACTTT	CATSRGPGGLASPLHF
TRBV9	TRBJ1-6	few	.	TGTGCCAGCAGCGATGGGACAAATTATAATTCACCCCTCCACTTT	CASSDGTNYNSPLHF
TRBV29-1	TRBJ1-5	.	TRBD1	TGCAGCGTTGCGGCCGGGACAGGGAACAATCAGCCCCAGCATTTT	CSVAAGTGNNQPQHF
TRBV7-9	TRBJ2-5	.	.	TGTGCCAGCAGCCCCGACCCTCAGGGAGGGACCCAGTACTTC	CASSPDPQGGTQYF
TRBV7-9	TRBJ2-5	.	TRBD1	TGTGCCAGCAGCCGTAGCACAGGGGCGAATTCTGGGTGGGAGACCCAGTACTTC	CASSRSTGANSGWETQYF
TRBV25-1	TRBJ2-5	few	TRBD2	TGTGCCAGCAGTGAAGACGACGAGGGAGGGCGGGGGTTTGAGACCCAGTACTTC	CASSEDDEGGRGFETQYF
TRBV19	TRBJ1-1	.	TRBD1	TGTGCCAGTTTTCGGGACAGGAACACTGAAGCCTTCTTT	CASFRDRNTEAFF
TRBV19	TRBJ1-5	.	.	TGTGCCAGCAGCTTTTTGGAGGGAGCTCCCCAGCATTTT	CASSFLEGAPQHF
TRBV7-9	TRBJ1-6	.	.	TGTGCCAGCAGCCAAGGTCTCATGGACGTTTCACCCCTCCACTTT	CASSQGLMDVSPLHF
TRBV20-1	TRBJ1-5	.	TRBD1	TGCAGTGCTAGAGATGAGGGACAGAATAGCAATCAGCCCCAGCATTTT	CSARDEGQNSNQPQHF
TRBV7-6	TRBJ2-5	.	TRBD2	TGTGCCAGCAGTTACCCCGGCCTAGCGGGAGGGGAACAAGAGACCCAGTACTTC	CASSYPGLAGGEQETQYF
TRBV2	TRBJ2-3	once	.	TGTGCCAGCCGGACGGGGAGTGATGGTACGCAGTATTTT	CASRTGSDGTQYF
TRBV10-3	TRBJ1-1	medium-sized	.	TGTGCCATCAGCATGACAGGGAACACTGAAGCTTTCTTT	CAISMTGNTEAFF
TRBV19	TRBJ1-5	.	.	TGTGCCAGTAGTTCCCCCGGACAGCGTCATCAGCCCCAGCATTTT	CASSSPGQRHQPQHF
TRBV2	TRBJ2-2	.	.	TGTGCCAGTGAGTCGGCCACCAGGGAGCTGTTTTTT	CASESATRELFF
TRBV12-3/TRBV12-4	TRBJ1-1	.	.	TGTGCCAGCAGTTTGATAGACACTGAAGCTTTCTTT	CASSLIDTEAFF
TRBV7-9	TRBJ2-7	few	.	TGTGCCAGCAGCCCAAGACGAGACTCCTACGAGCAGTACTTC	CASSPRRDSYEQYF
TRBV5-4	TRBJ2-2	few	.	TGTGCCAGCAGCTTGGCTAGGAACACCGGGGAGCTGTTTTTT	CASSLARNTGELFF
TRBV2	TRBJ2-5	.	TRBD1	TGTGCCAGCAGGGACCGGGACAGGCAAGAGACCCAGTACTTC	CASRDRDRQETQYF
TRBV9	TRBJ1-3	few	.	TGTGCCAGCTCAAACCCCGGGGAAACCGTCGGAAACACCATATATTTT	CASSNPGETVGNTIYF
TRBV20-1	TRBJ2-5	few	TRBD2	TGCAGTGCTTGGACTAGCGGGAAAGAGACCCAGTACTTC	CSAWTSGKETQYF
TRBV7-3	TRBJ2-6	.	.	TGTGCCAGCAGCTTATCGGGTGGGGCGAACGTCCTGACTTTC	CASSLSGGANVLTF
TRBV29-1	TRBJ2-7	many	.	TGCAGCGTTGAGGACGGTTCGTACGAGCAGTACTTC	CSVEDGSYEQYF
TRBV2	TRBJ1-2	.	TRBD1	TGTGCCAGCAGTTTCCCGGGACAGGCTAGCAGTGGCTACACCTTC	CASSFPGQASSGYTF
TRBV20-1	TRBJ1-1	.	.	TGCAGTGCTCGAATACGGACTGCTAGAATGAACACTGAAGCTTTCTTT	CSARIRTARMNTEAFF
TRBV2	TRBJ1-4	many	.	TGTGCCAGCAGTGAAAAACTGTTTTTT	CASSEKLFF
TRBV7-9	TRBJ1-1	.	.	TGTGCCAGCAGCGACAGCGGGAGGGGGACTGAAGCTTTCTTT	CASSDSGRGTEAFF
TRBV11-1	TRBJ1-5	.	.	TGTGCCTGGAGTGGAGGAATTCAACCCCAGCATTTT	CAWSGGIQPQHF
TRBV7-8	TRBJ1-2	many	TRBD1	TGTGCCAGCAGCTTACAGGGGGTCTATGGCTACACCTTC	CASSLQGVYGYTF